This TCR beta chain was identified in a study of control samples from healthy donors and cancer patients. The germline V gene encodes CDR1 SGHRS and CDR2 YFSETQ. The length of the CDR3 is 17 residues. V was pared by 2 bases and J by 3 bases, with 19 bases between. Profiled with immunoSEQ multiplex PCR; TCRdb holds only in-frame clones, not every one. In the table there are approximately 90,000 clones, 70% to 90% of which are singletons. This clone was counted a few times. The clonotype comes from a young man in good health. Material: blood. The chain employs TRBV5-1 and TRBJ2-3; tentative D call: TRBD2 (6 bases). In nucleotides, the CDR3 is TGCGCCAGCAGCTTCGTACGTGTGGGGGGTCTGACAGATACGCAGTATTTT. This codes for CASSFVRVGGLTDTQYF.